Sequencing of this T cell receptor (beta chain) was carried out in a study of blood T cell repertoires in COVID-19. Profiling relied on immunoSEQ multiplex PCR, and the TCRdb table lists in-frame clones only, not all of them. The top ten hold 20% of the sample, which has approximately 230,000 clones, roughly 84% seen once. Germline assignment: CDR1 SGHDT and CDR2 YYEEEE. V was clipped by 4 bases and J by 0 bases, with 14 bases between them. This CDR3 comprises 15 residues. The chain uses TRBV5-6 and TRBJ2-7, with a weak D call TRBD1 (8 bases). The specimen sequenced was peripheral blood. This clonotype was sampled from a man aged 25-40 years with active or convalescent COVID-19. The CDR3 here is CASSGNRGGSYEQYF. The CDR3 DNA reads TGTGCCAGCAGCGGTAACAGGGGGGGCTCCTACGAGCAGTACTTC.